The 14 T cell receptor beta chains below come from one sample, sequenced in a study of blood T cell repertoires in COVID-19. Assay: immunoSEQ multiplex PCR; the TCRdb copy retains only in-frame clones and omits some. This sample has around 64,000 clones, with around 92% found just once. The specimen sequenced was peripheral blood. Every receptor here comes from a human donor in a cohort sampled during active COVID-19.

The chain has TRBV7-3 and TRBJ1-5; 8 positions match TRBD1. This CDR3 spans 14 amino acids. Germline values: CDR1 SGHTA, CDR2 FQGTGA. After removal of 5 bases from V and 7 bases from J, the junction contained 7 bases not matched to a gene. CDR3 sequence: CASSPTGGGQPQHF. The DNA for the CDR3 is TGTGCCAGCAGCCCAACAGGGGGGGGCCAGCCCCAGCATTTT. Together with reference TRBV7-3 and TRBJ1-5, the CDR3 gives the full variable domain: GAGVSQTPSNKVTEKGKYVELRCDPISGHTALYWYRQSLGQGPEFLIYFQGTGAADDSGLPNDRFFAVRPEGSVSTLKIQRTERGDSAVYLCASSPTGGGQPQHFGDGTRLSIL.

This chain joins TRBV28 and TRBJ2-4, with TRBD2 identical over 9 bases. The CDR3 has 15 amino acids. Germline-derived CDR1 and CDR2 are MDHEN and SYDVKM. The V gene end was trimmed by 4 bases and the J gene end by 1 base; junction bases not matched to a gene: 2. This CDR3 is CASSYLAGAKNIQYF. The CDR3 DNA reads TGTGCCAGCAGTTATCTAGCGGGGGCCAAAAACATTCAGTACTTC. The whole variable domain, filled in from reference TRBV28 and TRBJ2-4, reads DVKVTQSSRYLVKRTGEKVFLECVQDMDHENMFWYRQDPGLGLRLIYFSYDVKMKEKGDIPEGYSVSREKKERFSLILESASTNQTSMYLCASSYLAGAKNIQYFGAGTRLSVL.

The chain recombines TRBV28 with TRBJ1-6; D uncertain. This CDR3 is built from 15 residues. V lost 2 bases, J lost 0 bases, and 5 bases lay in between. CDR1 is MDHEN, CDR2 SYDVKM, per germline. CDR3 coding DNA: TGTGCCAGCAGTTTAAGGAGCTCCTATAATTCACCCCTCCACTTT. Its translation: CASSLRSSYNSPLHF.

The CDR3 spells CASSPTGLRARNEKLFF. The CDR3 DNA reads as TGTGCCAGCTCACCGACAGGCCTGAGGGCTCGGAATGAAAAACTGTTTTTT. The chain couples TRBV18 to TRBJ1-4; possible D gene TRBD1, 6 bases. The CDR3 has 17 amino acids. Trimming left V 3 bases short and J 5 bases short, with 19 bases between. Germline CDR1 reads KGHSH; CDR2 reads LQKENI.

The J gene is TRBJ2-1, the V gene TRBV7-3, with D perhaps matching TRBD2 (6 bases). Trimming left V 5 bases short and J 10 bases short, with 21 bases between. The V gene's germline CDR1 is SGHTA and CDR2 FQGTGA. The CDR3 spans 15 residues. The CDR3 region is CASSLSGPPLSEQFF. The CDR3 DNA follows: TGTGCCAGCAGCCTTAGCGGACCCCCGCTTTCGGAGCAGTTCTTC. Complete variable domain (other parts from reference TRBV7-3 and TRBJ2-1): GAGVSQTPSNKVTEKGKYVELRCDPISGHTALYWYRQSLGQGPEFLIYFQGTGAADDSGLPNDRFFAVRPEGSVSTLKIQRTERGDSAVYLCASSLSGPPLSEQFFGPGTRLTVL.

This clone occurred once. The chain joins TRBV9 to TRBJ2-7, with 8 bases that match TRBD1. J was trimmed by 6 bases and V by 3 bases; bases with no gene match: 29. This CDR3 comprises 21 residues. Germline CDR1 and CDR2: SGDLS and YYNGEE. The CDR3 is CASSECRCGDRLGLNLGEQYF. The CDR3 DNA sequence: TGTGCCAGCAGCGAATGCCGTTGCGGGGACAGGTTGGGCCTAAATTTGGGCGAGCAGTACTTC.

The chain carries TRBV5-1 and TRBJ2-7; TRBD1 aligns across 9 bases. Germline values: CDR1 SGHRS, CDR2 YFSETQ. The CDR3 spans 14 residues. Germline trimming cut 3 bases from V and 4 bases from J; bases unmatched to any gene: 5. The CDR3 DNA reads TGCGCCAGCAGCTCACAGGGGGCTTGGTACGAGCAGTACTTC. It encodes CASSSQGAWYEQYF.

This sequence joins TRBV5-1 and TRBJ2-2; 9 bases are shared with TRBD1. CDR3 size: 15 residues. Germline V gene data show CDR1 as SGHRS and CDR2 as YFSETQ. After removal of 4 bases from V and 4 bases from J, the junction contained 5 bases not matched to a gene. In nucleotides, the CDR3 is TGCGCCAGCAGCCCAGACAGGGGGATCACCGGGGAGCTGTTTTTT. The encoded protein is CASSPDRGITGELFF.

This clone appeared a few times. The V call is TRBV2, the J call TRBJ2-5; weak D call: TRBD1 (5 bases). This CDR3 region has 14 residues. Germline CDR1 is SNHLY and CDR2 is FYNNEI. V lost 7 bases, J lost 5 bases, and 17 bases lay in between. DNA of the CDR3: TGTGCCAGCAAGGCCCCCGCAGGGTGGGAGACCCAGTACTTC. The encoded protein is CASKAPAGWETQYF.

CDR3 nucleotides: TGTGCCAGCTCAGGACAGGAGGGATCCTACGAGCAGTACTTC. It encodes CASSGQEGSYEQYF. The rearrangement uses TRBV18 and TRBJ2-7; perhaps TRBD1 as D (7 bases). This CDR3 contains 14 residues. Per the germline V gene, CDR1 is KGHSH and CDR2 is LQKENI. The V end lost 5 bases, the J end lost 1 base, and 12 bases lay between the germline ends. Full variable domain (rest looked up from reference TRBV18 and TRBJ2-7): NAGVMQNPRHLVRRRGQEARLRCSPMKGHSHVYWYRQLPEEGLKFMVYLQKENIIDESGMPKERFSAEFPKEGPSILRIQQVVRGDSAAYFCASSGQEGSYEQYFGPGTRLTVT.

V and J are TRBV9 and TRBJ2-7, with 8 bases aligning to TRBD2. The CDR3 covers 16 residues. V trimming: 0 bases; J trimming: 3 bases; junction bases outside the gene matches: 8. CDR1 is SGDLS and CDR2 is YYNGEE in the germline V gene. The CDR3 loop reads CASSVGGLAGGYEQYF. For the CDR3, the DNA is TGTGCCAGCAGCGTAGGAGGGCTAGCGGGTGGCTACGAGCAGTACTTC.

This chain connects TRBV4-1 to TRBJ2-5; TRBD2 might be the D (6 bases). In germline, CDR1 is MGHRA, CDR2 YSYEKL. V lost 2 bases and J lost 5, with 27 bases in between. CDR3 length: 19 residues. For the CDR3, the DNA is TGCGCCAGCAGCCAATATGGTCCCCTTGGAACGGGAGTATCGGAGACCCAGTACTTC. This codes for CASSQYGPLGTGVSETQYF.

The chain has TRBV18 and TRBJ1-1, with 7 bases matching TRBD1. The CDR3 has 14 residues. The junction had 4 bases not matched to a gene; V was cut back by 5 bases and J by 1 base. CDR1 is KGHSH and CDR2 is LQKENI in the germline V gene. The CDR3 sequence is CASSSRGSNTEAFF. The CDR3 DNA reads TGTGCCAGCTCATCCAGGGGGTCGAACACTGAAGCTTTCTTT.

The chain carries TRBV29-1 and TRBJ1-1, with a possible D match to TRBD1 (5 bases). This CDR3 is built from 12 residues. Germline-derived CDR1 and CDR2 are SQVTM and ANQGSEA. The CDR3 DNA reads TGCACCGTCGGATTGGCAGGGACTGAAGCTTTCTTT. Amino acid sequence: CTVGLAGTEAFF.